The T cell receptor (beta chain) under discussion was sequenced for a study of blood T cell repertoires in COVID-19. This clone is deemed medium-sized. The repertoire was sequenced with immunoSEQ multiplex PCR; TCRdb's copy has only in-frame clones and lacks some. Counted here are around 100,000 clones, 91% occurring once; the ten biggest clones make up around 15%. The sequencing sample was made of peripheral blood. The sequence was collected from a man aged 45-65 years with acute or convalescent COVID-19.

The CDR3 spells CASTYLTGLAKNIQYF. The CDR3 DNA reads as TGTGCCAGCACCTACCTAACAGGGTTAGCCAAAAACATTCAGTACTTC. The V gene is TRBV27, the J gene TRBJ2-4; D possibly corresponds to TRBD1 (6 bases). V was cut by 7 bases and J by 0 bases, with 16 bases left in between. The CDR3 sequence is 16 residues long. Germline CDR1 and CDR2: MNHEY and SMNVEV (reference sequence).